The 14 T cell receptor beta chains reported below all come from one sample, sequenced in a study of blood T cell repertoires in COVID-19. This table comes from immunoSEQ multiplex PCR, and its TCRdb copy is limited to in-frame clones, with some not included. The table shows some 230,000 clones, with 70% to 90% occurring only once. Sample: peripheral blood. The receptors stem from a man in his forties with acute or convalescent COVID-19.

The chain joins TRBV19 to TRBJ2-7, with a possible D match to TRBD2 (6 bases). V lost 0 bases to trimming and J lost 4 bases, with 13 bases between them. The germline V gene has CDR1 LNHDA and CDR2 SQIVND (reference sequence). The length of the CDR3 is 15 residues. CDR3 bases: TGTGCCAGTAGTATAGATTCCCAAGGACTATACGAGCAGTACTTC. Protein sequence: CASSIDSQGLYEQYF.

This clone was seen just once. J is TRBJ1-3 and V is TRBV6-5; 10 bases match TRBD1. Germline-derived CDR1 and CDR2 are MNHEY and SVGAGI. The V gene end was trimmed by 6 bases and the J gene end by 3 bases; junction bases not matched to a gene: 5. The CDR3 loop spans 15 amino acids. The chain's CDR3 is CASRPGTGDGNTIYF. The CDR3 region has the DNA TGTGCCAGCAGGCCTGGGACAGGGGATGGAAACACCATATATTTT.

This clone has more than one count but fewer than ten. The V call is TRBV6-5, the J call TRBJ1-5; 7 bases are a match to TRBD1. The trim removed 2 bases at V and 4 bases at J, leaving 5 bases unmatched. CDR1 and CDR2 (germline): MNHEY, SVGAGI. This CDR3 spans 15 amino acids. This CDR3 is CASSYAGTANQPQHF. The CDR3 nucleotides read TGTGCCAGCAGTTACGCCGGGACAGCTAATCAGCCCCAGCATTTT.

The chain has TRBV7-3 and TRBJ1-2; a weak D match, TRBD1 (6 bases). V was shortened by 1 base and J by 5 bases, with 11 bases between the two germline ends. The CDR3 loop spans 14 amino acids. Germline V gives CDR1 SGHTA, CDR2 FQGTGA. The CDR3 nucleotides are TGTGCCAGCAGCTTAATGGGGGCGGCTTATGGCTACACCTTC. Translated, it gives CASSLMGAAYGYTF.

V and J are TRBV6-5 and TRBJ2-3; 8 bases are a match to TRBD1. The CDR3 is 15 residues long. Germline loops: CDR1 MNHEY, CDR2 SVGAGI. V was pared by 6 bases and J by 2 bases, with 7 bases of the junction left unmatched. In DNA, the CDR3 is TGTGCCAGCAGACCTGGGACAGGATCCACAGATACGCAGTATTTT. It specifies CASRPGTGSTDTQYF.

V usage is TRBV30 and J usage is TRBJ1-1, with D perhaps TRBD1 (5 bases). V lost 2 bases to trimming and J lost 7 bases, with 8 bases between them. Looked up from germline, CDR1 is GTSNPN and CDR2 is SVGIG (reference sequence). This CDR3 has 11 amino acids. CDR3 amino acids: CAWSSGIEAFF. The DNA of the CDR3 is TGTGCCTGGAGTTCAGGGATTGAAGCTTTCTTT.

CDR3 nucleotides: TGCGCCAGCAGCTCCGGGACAGGGATCTACAATGAGCAGTTCTTC. This gives the protein CASSSGTGIYNEQFF. The rearrangement uses TRBV5-1 and TRBJ2-1; 9 bases fit TRBD1. The germline V gene encodes CDR1 SGHRS and CDR2 YFSETQ. V shed 3 bases and J 3 bases; nucleotides not matched to a gene: 4. The CDR3 length is 15 residues. The full variable domain, completed using reference TRBV5-1 and TRBJ2-1, is KAGVTQTPRYLIKTRGQQVTLSCSPISGHRSVSWYQQTPGQGLQFLFEYFSETQRNKGNFPGRFSGRQFSNSRSEMNVSTLELGDSALYLCASSSGTGIYNEQFFGPGTRLTVL.

The chain uses TRBV30 and TRBJ1-6; D not resolved. This CDR3 spans 14 amino acids. The V and J ends lost 5 bases and 3 bases respectively, with 11 bases between them. In germline, CDR1 is GTSNPN, CDR2 SVGIG (reference sequence). CDR3 in amino acids: CAWGPGRYNSPLHF. CDR3 DNA sequence: TGTGCCTGGGGTCCTGGCCGCTATAATTCACCCCTCCACTTT. Complete variable domain (other parts from reference TRBV30 and TRBJ1-6): SQTIHQWPATLVQPVGSPLSLECTVEGTSNPNLYWYRQAAGRGLQLLFYSVGIGQISSEVPQNLSASRPQDRQFILSSKKLLLSDSGFYLCAWGPGRYNSPLHFGNGTRLTVT.

The rearrangement joins TRBV6-1 to TRBJ1-3; TRBD1 is a possible D gene (5 bases). The CDR3 is made up of 16 amino acids. V shed 2 bases and J shed 2 bases, with 13 bases lying between them. Germline CDR1 and CDR2: MNHNS and SASEGT. CDR3 sequence (DNA): TGTGCCAGCAGTGAATTAGTGGGGGGAACTGGAAACACCATATATTTT. This encodes CASSELVGGTGNTIYF.

This clone was detected only once. The chain has TRBV9 and TRBJ2-1, with D unclear. Trimming cost V 0 bases and J 7 bases, with 17 bases left between them. Germline V gives CDR1 SGDLS, CDR2 YYNGEE. The CDR3 totals 16 residues. CDR3 sequence reads: CASSVAPSLVQNEQFF. The CDR3 nucleotides are TGTGCCAGCAGCGTAGCTCCTTCCCTAGTTCAGAATGAGCAGTTCTTC.

This chain links TRBV3-1 (or the pseudogene TRBV3-2) with TRBJ1-2; TRBD1 matches at 9 bases. The CDR3 consists of 15 residues. The V and J ends lost 5 bases and 0 bases, in that order; junction bases with no gene match: 4. Germline-derived CDR1 and CDR2 are LGHDT and YNNKEL (reference sequence). The CDR3 loop reads CASSTGQGSNYGYTF. Written as DNA, the CDR3 is TGTGCCAGCAGCACGGGACAGGGATCTAACTATGGCTACACCTTC.

This chain links TRBV6-2 or TRBV6-3 with TRBJ1-1; no clear D gene. This CDR3 contains 11 residues. Trimming pared 3 bases from V and 11 bases from J, leaving 10 bases between. Germline-derived CDR1 and CDR2 are MNHEY and SVGEGT. Written as DNA, the CDR3 is TGTGCCAGCAGTTATAGTAATCGGGCTTTCTTT. Encoded protein: CASSYSNRAFF.

The V and J genes are TRBV28 and TRBJ1-2; 8 bases are a match to TRBD1. After removal of 5 bases from V and 4 bases from J, the junction contained 3 bases not matched to a gene. The CDR3 runs 13 residues. Germline V gives CDR1 MDHEN, CDR2 SYDVKM. The CDR3 nucleotides read TGTGCCAGCAGTGTGACAGGGGTCTATGGCTACACCTTC. As protein: CASSVTGVYGYTF.

The chain carries TRBV7-9 and TRBJ2-7, with TRBD2 identical over 7 bases. CDR1 and CDR2 (germline): SEHNR, FQNEAQ (reference sequence). The CDR3 has 14 residues. Unmatched junction bases numbered 5, after V lost 4 bases and J lost 2 bases. The CDR3 DNA reads as TGTGCCAGCAGCTCAGGGACTACCACCTACGAGCAGTACTTC. Translation: CASSSGTTTYEQYF.